A selection of T cell receptor beta chains follows, all from one sample in a study of T cell repertoires in cytomegalovirus infection. Each CDR3 protein is one row after TCRdb ran MiXCR on the reads. The sample lists roughly 80,000 distinct CDR3 sequences; around 25% were seen once. These receptors lack a known antigen. The sequences come from CD8+ T cells from cultured PBMCs, collected from culture after CMV antigen stimulation. These receptor sequences come from a human donor in good health (CMV status not recorded). Some clones in this sample may be carry-over from other donors' samples. Each CDR3 is given with its conserved first and last residue. Fields, in order: CDR3 length, D gene, clone size, J gene, V gene, CDR3 DNA, CDR3 protein. A D gene is named only where the DNA matches it firmly. The listing skips clone size in some rows; elsewhere it reads once, few, many or a size class.

>15|-|few|TRBJ1-5|TRBV28
TGTGCCAGCAGTTCCCCAGGGAGGTTGGATCAGCCCCAGCATTTT
CASSSPGRLDQPQHF
>13|TRBD1|-|TRBJ1-5|TRBV6-1
TGTGCCAGCAGCCAGGGACAGAATCAGCCCCAGCATTTT
CASSQGQNQPQHF
>16|-|-|TRBJ2-1|TRBV6-8
TGTGCCAGCAGTTACTCGACAAACTCTCCCCTCAATGAGCAGTTCTTC
CASSYSTNSPLNEQFF
>14|TRBD1|-|TRBJ2-2|TRBV7-9
TGTGCCAGCAGCACAGGGGAGAACACCGGGGAGCTGTTTTTT
CASSTGENTGELFF
>14|TRBD1|medium-sized|TRBJ1-5|TRBV7-8
TGTGCCAGCAGCACAGGGGCCTCAAATCAGCCCCAGCATTTT
CASSTGASNQPQHF
>12|-|-|TRBJ2-7|TRBV29-1
TGCAGCGTTGAATGGGATGCCTACGAGCAGTACTTC
CSVEWDAYEQYF
>16|TRBD1|-|TRBJ2-3|TRBV12-5
TGTGCTAGTGGACCCGGGACAGGGGGATTAGTTGATACGCAGTATTTT
CASGPGTGGLVDTQYF
>11|-|many|TRBJ2-1|TRBV7-9
TGTGCCAGCATGGGGTTACGGGAGCAGTTCTTC
CASMGLREQFF
>15|-|once|TRBJ2-2|TRBV30
TGTGCCTGGAATAAAGCACCGACGAACACCGGGGAGCTGTTTTTT
CAWNKAPTNTGELFF
>16|TRBD2|-|TRBJ2-1|TRBV5-1
TGCGCCAGCAGCTTGCCGGGACTAGCGGGTAACAATGAGCAGTTCTTC
CASSLPGLAGNNEQFF
>17|-|many|TRBJ2-1|TRBV7-7
TGTGCTAGCAGCTTAGTTCTTGGGGCAATAGGGTCCAATGAGCAGTTCTTC
CASSLVLGAIGSNEQFF
>19|TRBD1|-|TRBJ1-6|TRBV18
TGTGCCAGCTCACCTAAGATATTCCCGGGACAGGGAACTAATTCACCCCTCCACTTT
CASSPKIFPGQGTNSPLHF
>14|TRBD1|few|TRBJ2-7|TRBV28
TGTGCCAGCAAATCGGGACAGGGAGGCTACGAGCAGTACTTC
CASKSGQGGYEQYF
>15|-|-|TRBJ2-7|TRBV4-3
TGCGCCAGCAGCCAAGATCGCGACGGGCTCTACGAGCAGTACTTC
CASSQDRDGLYEQYF
>15|-|many|TRBJ2-7|TRBV5-6
TGTGCCAGCAGCTTGAGCGCTATCTCCCTACGTGGGCAGTACTTC
CASSLSAISLRGQYF
>17|TRBD2|-|TRBJ2-7|TRBV15
TGTGCCACCAGCAGAGATTTGGGACTAGCGGGAGGGTACGAGCAGTACTTC
CATSRDLGLAGGYEQYF
>15|-|few|TRBJ2-7|TRBV27
TGTGCCAGCAGTCTAAACAGACCGGGCTCCTACGAGCAGTACTTC
CASSLNRPGSYEQYF
>17|-|-|TRBJ1-6|TRBV9
TGTGCCAGCAGCGTAGGAAGTTCGGAGGGAGGTAATTCACCCCTCCACTTT
CASSVGSSEGGNSPLHF
>16|TRBD1|few|TRBJ2-5|TRBV7-9
TGTGCCAGCAGCCCTCGTGACAGGGGACCCCAAGAGACCCAGTACTTC
CASSPRDRGPQETQYF
>13|-|-|TRBJ1-1|TRBV19
TGTGCCAGTATGGACGGAGGTAGGTCTGAAGCTTTCTTT
CASMDGGRSEAFF
>14|TRBD2|few|TRBJ2-7|TRBV20-1
TGCAGTGCTAGAGATGCCCTAGCGGGATACGAGCAGTACTTC
CSARDALAGYEQYF
>15|-|-|TRBJ2-1|TRBV5-1
TGCGCCAGCAGCTTGGAGGGGAGCTCCTACAATGAGCAGTTCTTC
CASSLEGSSYNEQFF
>13|-|-|TRBJ2-7|TRBV9
TGTGCCAGCAGCGTAGCGGGAACGTACGAGCAGTACTTC
CASSVAGTYEQYF
>14|-|many|TRBJ1-1|TRBV7-9
TGTGCCAGCAGCTTAGTGACGGACGGCACTGAAGCTTTCTTT
CASSLVTDGTEAFF
>16|-|-|TRBJ2-4|TRBV28
TGTGCCAGCAGCCACAGGGCTACCCGTCCAAAAAACATTCAGTACTTC
CASSHRATRPKNIQYF
>15|-|many|TRBJ2-7|TRBV4-2
TGTGCCAGCAGCCAAGAAAGGCAAAATTCCTACGAGCAGTACTTC
CASSQERQNSYEQYF
>18|TRBD2|many|TRBJ2-7|TRBV6-6
TGTGCCAGCAGGGCCCTGACTAGCGTGGGACTGAGCTCCTACGAGCAGTACTTC
CASRALTSVGLSSYEQYF
>15|TRBD1|-|TRBJ1-1|TRBV12-3/TRBV12-4
TGTGCCAGCAGACCGAGACAGGGCTCGGACACTGAAGCTTTCTTT
CASRPRQGSDTEAFF
>13|TRBD1|many|TRBJ2-7|TRBV6-1
TGTGCCACCCGACAGGGGAGCTCCTACGAGCAGTACTTC
CATRQGSSYEQYF
>17|TRBD1|few|TRBJ2-1|TRBV19
TGTGCCAGTAGCAGCCCTCGGGACAGGCACCTATACAATGAGCAGTTCTTC
CASSSPRDRHLYNEQFF
>16|-|many|TRBJ1-3|TRBV7-9
TGTGCCAGCAGCATCGGGACTGCGAGCTCTGGAAACACCATATATTTT
CASSIGTASSGNTIYF
>13|-|few|TRBJ1-2|TRBV28
TGTGCCAGCAGTACGCGGGACCTGAGGGGCTACACCTTC
CASSTRDLRGYTF
>14|TRBD1|many|TRBJ2-7|TRBV7-9
TGTGCCAGCAGCCAACGGGACAGGGGCGACGAGCAGTACTTC
CASSQRDRGDEQYF